The sequence of this T cell receptor beta chain was determined in a study of cytotoxic CD8 clonotypes in ibrutinib-treated CLL. Only in-frame clones appear in the TCRdb table, and some are missing; sequencing was by immunoSEQ multiplex PCR. There are fewer than 90,000 clones in the sample; more than 70% occur only once, and around 5.4% lies in the top ten. The sample consisted of PBMCs, taken before ibrutinib treatment. The TCR comes from a human donor with chronic lymphocytic leukemia.

The CDR3 nucleotides are TGTGCCTGGCGCCGGGACCCATACACTGAAGCTTTCTTT. Translated, it gives CAWRRDPYTEAFF. The chain couples TRBV30 to TRBJ1-1; tentatively, D is TRBD1 (5 bases). The V and J ends lost 5 bases and 3 bases respectively, with 13 bases between them. Germline V gene lookup returns CDR1 GTSNPN and CDR2 SVGIG (reference sequence). This CDR3 spans 13 amino acids.